This TCR beta chain is from a study of T cell responses to AZD1222 COVID-19 vaccine listed by TCRdb under 2021. Study-level background: AZD1222 recipients given second doses at about 4 weeks or at about 12 weeks were pooled, since spike-specific TCR depth and breadth were not found to differ between the two schedules. TCR sequencing covered more than 230 trial participants: about 210 given two doses of AZD1222 and 26 given two doses of MenACWY control vaccine. Trial participants were enrolled into age subgroups of 18-55, 56-69 and 70-plus years, which contained about 150, 28 and 57 TCR-sequenced participants, respectively. General study outcomes and caveats: Spike-specific TCR breadth and depth rose significantly after two AZD1222 doses compared with day 0 and with MenACWY recipients. Nearly half of unique spike-specific TCRs reportedly recognized epitopes outside regions mutated in the B.1.351 and B.1.1.7 variants. The 56-69-year group was small, and its depth increase did not reach significance, likely because of low power. Only six AZD1222 recipients were SARS-CoV-2 seropositive at baseline, limiting conclusions about previously exposed vaccinees. CD4 TCRs associated with the vaccine covered the entire spike protein, and the dominant responses were in regions 160-218 and 743-854. No day 14 peak-response samples were available, so repertoires were characterized only after the peak T cell response. Participants were mostly white British and included more females than males, and it was suggested by the authors that clonal diversity may have been underestimated.

From the cysteine up to the phenylalanine, the CDR3 has a length of 13 residues. The read is trimmed to its CDR3 DNA, 39 bases read in frame from base 1. V loses 3 bases, J loses 2 bases, and the germline ends lie 7 bases apart. CDR1 LGHNT and CDR2 FRNRAP are derived from the germline V gene. The time point label of this sample denotes: baseline before first vaccination. The vaccinee samples were drawn from two UK trials, COV001 and COV002, one of which was a single-blind randomized controlled phase 2/3 trial testing AZD1222 (ChAdOx1 nCoV-19) in healthy adults. For TCRbeta chain sequencing, PBMC samples from trial participants were taken at day 0 and at day 28 after the second dose. Notes on this clone: Its antigen is still unknown. No base qualities exist here, and no much larger clone lies one base off it.

The CDR3 regions of human TCRbeta chains were analyzed by immunosequencing. The paper's data handling went like this. TCRs in the repertoires were compared against a reference library of SARS-CoV-2-specific TCRs that had been generated with the MIRA antigen-specificity platform. Breadth meant the fraction of unique TCRs that were SARS-CoV-2-associated, whereas depth meant the fraction of total T cells that were SARS-CoV-2-associated. Using the MIRA data, each spike-specific TCR was assigned both to the spike region to which the TCR was reactive and to a CD4 or CD8 class. Log10-transformed breadth and depth values were compared by one-way ANOVA with Sidak's multiple comparisons tests. Drawn from immuneACCESS, this table holds only the in-frame rearrangements with V and J called that TCRdb kept. Clones are partly lost; checked studies trace under half to an unresolved V gene and leave the rest unexplained. V and J calls and clone size are as listed in that table; D and trimming were resolved from the DNA. The sample table holds approximately 160,000 clones, of which 90% to 95% were seen once. Of the sample, 0.7% to 0.9% falls within the top ten clones.

In this chain, TRBV12-5 is recombined with TRBJ1-2, with no reliable assignment of the D segment. Source: peripheral blood, taken on day 0 of AZD1222 vaccination. The receptor comes from an adult in good health. CDR3 reads: CASGLSWNYGYTF. At the DNA level, the sequence is TGTGCTAGTGGTTTATCTTGGAACTATGGCTACACCTTC.